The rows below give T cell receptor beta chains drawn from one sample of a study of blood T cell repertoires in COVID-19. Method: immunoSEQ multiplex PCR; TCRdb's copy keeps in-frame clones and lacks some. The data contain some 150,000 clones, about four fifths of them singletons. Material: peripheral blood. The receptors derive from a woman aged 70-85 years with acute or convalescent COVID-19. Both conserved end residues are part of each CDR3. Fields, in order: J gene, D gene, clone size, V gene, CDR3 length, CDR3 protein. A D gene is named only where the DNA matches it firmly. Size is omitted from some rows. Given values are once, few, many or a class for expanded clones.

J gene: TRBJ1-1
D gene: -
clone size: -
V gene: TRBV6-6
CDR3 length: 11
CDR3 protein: CASVRQLEAFF

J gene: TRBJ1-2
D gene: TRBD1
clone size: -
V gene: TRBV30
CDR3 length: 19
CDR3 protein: CAFYTGRPGTGGASYGYTF

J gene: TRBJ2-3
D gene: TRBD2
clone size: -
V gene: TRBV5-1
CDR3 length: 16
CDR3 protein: CASSLLAGGPADTQYF

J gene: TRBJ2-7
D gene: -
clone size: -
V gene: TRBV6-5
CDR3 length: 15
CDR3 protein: CASRSAGTVPYEQYF

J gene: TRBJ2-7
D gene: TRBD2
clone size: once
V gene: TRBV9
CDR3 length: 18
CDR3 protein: CASSVGLAGGTAIGEQYF

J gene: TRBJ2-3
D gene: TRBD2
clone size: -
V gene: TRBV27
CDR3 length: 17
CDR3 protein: CASSPLGGRGGDRAQYF

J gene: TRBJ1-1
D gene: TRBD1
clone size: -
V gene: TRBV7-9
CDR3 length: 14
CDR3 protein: CASNLGQANTEAFF

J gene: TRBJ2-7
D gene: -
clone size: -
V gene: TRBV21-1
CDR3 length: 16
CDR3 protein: CASSKASGRPSYEQYF

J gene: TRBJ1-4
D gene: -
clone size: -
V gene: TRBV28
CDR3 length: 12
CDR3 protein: CASSFNNWRTFF

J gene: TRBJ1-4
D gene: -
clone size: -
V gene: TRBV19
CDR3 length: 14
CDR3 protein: CASSIGGGNEKLFF

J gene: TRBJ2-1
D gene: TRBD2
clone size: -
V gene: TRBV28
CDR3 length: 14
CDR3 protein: CASSPGGLHNEQFF

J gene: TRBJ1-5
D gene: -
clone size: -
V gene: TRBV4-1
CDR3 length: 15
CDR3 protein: CASSHPGTPIGVLHF

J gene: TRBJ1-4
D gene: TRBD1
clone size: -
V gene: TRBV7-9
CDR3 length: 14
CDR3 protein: CASSSDRVNEKLFF

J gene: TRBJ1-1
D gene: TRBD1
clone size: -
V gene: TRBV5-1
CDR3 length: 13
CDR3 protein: CASSLDRGTEAFF